These 9 T cell receptor beta chains came from one sample sequenced in a study of OX40 agonist ivuxolimab in advanced cancers. Assay used: immunoSEQ multiplex PCR; TCRdb lists only in-frame clones, some missing. The sample lists some 77,000 clones, just over 85% occurring once. The sample was CD4+ or CD8+ T cells sorted from blood, taken in a trial of the OX40 agonist ivuxolimab. These TCRs come from an adult with an advanced solid tumor such as melanoma, head and neck, liver or kidney cancer.

The gene calls are TRBV5-1 and TRBJ1-4; 7 bases match TRBD1. The length of the CDR3 is 15 residues. The junction had 8 bases not matched to a gene; V was cut back by 4 bases and J by 5 bases. Germline values: CDR1 SGHRS, CDR2 YFSETQ. The CDR3, as DNA: TGCGCCAGCAGCCAGGGACAGCGGACAAATGAAAAACTGTTTTTT. It translates to CASSQGQRTNEKLFF.

V is TRBV5-4 and J is TRBJ2-3, with TRBD1 matching over 9 bases. V lost 2 bases, J lost 6 bases, and 4 bases stayed unmatched. There are 14 residues in the CDR3. Germline V gene lookup returns CDR1 SGHNT and CDR2 YYREEE (reference sequence). This CDR3 is CASSLGQGRDTQYF. Here the CDR3 DNA reads TGTGCCAGCAGCTTAGGACAGGGGAGGGATACGCAGTATTTT.

This clone showed up just once. The V and J genes are TRBV7-6 and TRBJ1-6; no reliable D call. V dropped 6 bases and J dropped 0 bases, with 9 bases sitting between them. Germline V CDR1 and CDR2: SGHVS, FNYEAQ. CDR3 length: 15 residues. CDR3 coding DNA: TGTGCCAGCAGGCAACAGAGCTCCTATAATTCACCCCTCCACTTT. As protein: CASRQQSSYNSPLHF.

This chain uses TRBV5-1 with TRBJ2-4; D might be TRBD1 (7 bases). The germline V and J ends were trimmed by 4 bases and 8 bases, with 16 bases remaining between them. CDR3 length equals 14 residues. Germline V gives CDR1 SGHRS, CDR2 YFSETQ. The CDR3 is CASSTAGQNYIQYF. CDR3 DNA: TGCGCCAGCAGCACGGCGGGACAGAACTACATTCAGTACTTC.

The chain recombines TRBV2 with TRBJ2-3, with TRBD2 as a possible D gene (6 bases). The germline gives CDR1 SNHLY, CDR2 FYNNEI. Between the trimmed V and J ends, which lost 6 bases and 0 bases, there was a span of 13 bases. The CDR3 extends over 15 amino acids. CDR3 nucleotide sequence: TGTGCCAGCAGGAAAGACGGGACTAGCACAGATACGCAGTATTTT. It specifies CASRKDGTSTDTQYF.

The rearrangement links TRBV19 to TRBJ2-5, with TRBD2 matching 14 bases. Germline CDR1 LNHDA, CDR2 SQIVND (reference sequence). Trimming removed 6 bases from V and 7 bases from J; junction bases left unmatched: 13. The CDR3 is 17 residues long. CDR3 loop: CASSAPGLAGGPATQYF. The CDR3, as DNA: TGTGCCAGTAGCGCCCCTGGACTAGCGGGGGGCCCCGCGACCCAGTACTTC.

The rearrangement uses TRBV28 and TRBJ1-2; D not certain. Per the germline V gene, CDR1 is MDHEN and CDR2 is SYDVKM. The V and J ends lost 6 bases and 2 bases respectively, with 19 bases between them. The CDR3 has 16 residues. The CDR3 loop is CASSMPLLDSNYGYTF. CDR3 bases: TGTGCCAGCAGCATGCCACTTCTGGACTCCAACTATGGCTACACCTTC.

The gene calls are TRBV5-1 and TRBJ2-7, with a possible D match to TRBD1 (6 bases). V gave up 0 bases and J gave up 7 bases, with 14 bases separating them. Germline V CDR1 and CDR2: SGHRS, YFSETQ. This CDR3 is 14 amino acids long. CDR3 amino acids: CASSLGSQGSEQYF. CDR3 DNA: TGCGCCAGCAGCTTGGGATCTCAGGGGAGTGAGCAGTACTTC.

The J gene is TRBJ2-5, the V gene TRBV11-2; D is possibly TRBD2 (5 bases). Looked up from germline, CDR1 is SGHAT and CDR2 is FQNNGV. Trimming pared 0 bases from V and 7 bases from J, leaving 12 bases between. The CDR3 has 14 amino acids. The CDR3 spells CASSLDRELGTQYF. The CDR3 region has the DNA TGTGCCAGCAGCTTAGATAGGGAGCTTGGGACCCAGTACTTC. Together with reference TRBV11-2 and TRBJ2-5, the CDR3 gives the full variable domain: EAGVAQSPRYKIIEKRQSVAFWCNPISGHATLYWYQQILGQGPKLLIQFQNNGVVDDSQLPKDRFSAERLKGVDSTLKIQPAKLEDSAVYLCASSLDRELGTQYFGPGTRLLVL.